The clone carrying this TCR beta chain was observed a handful of times. The junction shows a germline mismatch at one end, possibly a read error. There are 13 residues in the CDR3. In germline, CDR1 is KGHDR, CDR2 SFDVKD. This record belongs to a study of blood T cell repertoires in COVID-19. In the study overall: Samples taken during acute and convalescent COVID-19 were collected in the United States, Italy and Spain. In each case, the material was cDNA or gDNA derived from T cells, B-cell-depleted T cells, or PBMCs.

As handled by the study authors: Scientists estimated how many nucleated cells there were by amplifying reference gene primers. Data came from immunoSEQ multiplex PCR; TCRdb stores just in-frame clones and leaves some out. From that table come the V and J calls and clone size; the DNA was used to work out D and trimming. The sample records some 240,000 clones, over 60% being singletons. The receptor's source is a woman between 70 and 85 years old with acute or convalescent COVID-19. The gene calls are TRBV24-1 and TRBJ1-4, with 7 bases matching TRBD1. The sample was peripheral blood. For the CDR3, the DNA is TGTGCCACCAGTGATTCTGCCGGGACAGATCAAGTTTTT. This sequence encodes CATSDSAGTDQVF.